The TCR beta chain described here comes from a study of blood T cell repertoires in COVID-19. Background on the study: Specimens from acute and convalescent COVID-19 originated in the United States, Italy and Spain. Nucleic acid was either cDNA or gDNA, and it came from T cells, B-cell-depleted T cells, or PBMCs.

CDR3 length equals 11 residues. Germline V CDR1 and CDR2: SQVTM, ANQGSEA. Between the trimmed V and J ends, which lost 6 bases and 3 bases, there was a span of 9 bases. Methods used by the authors: Reference gene primer amplification gave estimated nucleated cell counts. This table comes from immunoSEQ multiplex PCR, and its TCRdb copy is limited to in-frame clones, with some not included. V and J calls and clone size are as listed in that table; D and trimming were resolved from the DNA. The sample records approximately 200,000 clones, roughly 90% being singletons. V usage is TRBV29-1 and J usage is TRBJ2-7, with a weak D call TRBD1 (6 bases). Sequencing was done on a sample of peripheral blood. This clonotype was sampled from a woman in her fifties or sixties with acute or convalescent COVID-19. The CDR3 reads CSVRTDYEQYF. DNA for the CDR3: TGCAGCGTAAGGACAGACTACGAGCAGTACTTC.